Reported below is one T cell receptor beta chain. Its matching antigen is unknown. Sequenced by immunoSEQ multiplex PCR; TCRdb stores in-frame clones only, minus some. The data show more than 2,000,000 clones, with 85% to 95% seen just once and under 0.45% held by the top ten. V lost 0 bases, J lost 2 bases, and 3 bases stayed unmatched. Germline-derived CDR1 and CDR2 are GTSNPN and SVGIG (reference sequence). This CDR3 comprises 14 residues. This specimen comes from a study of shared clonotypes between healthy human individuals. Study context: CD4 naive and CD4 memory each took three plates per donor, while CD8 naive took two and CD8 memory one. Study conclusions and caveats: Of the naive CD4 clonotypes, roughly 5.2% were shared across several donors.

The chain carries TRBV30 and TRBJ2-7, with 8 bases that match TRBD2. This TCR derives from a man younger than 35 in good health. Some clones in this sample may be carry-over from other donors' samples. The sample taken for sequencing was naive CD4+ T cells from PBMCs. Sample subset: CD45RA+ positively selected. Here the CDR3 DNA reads TGTGCCTGGAGTGTTTCGGGGGGGACCTACGAGCAGTACTTC. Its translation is CAWSVSGGTYEQYF. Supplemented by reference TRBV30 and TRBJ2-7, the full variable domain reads SQTIHQWPATLVQPVGSPLSLECTVEGTSNPNLYWYRQAAGRGLQLLFYSVGIGQISSEVPQNLSASRPQDRQFILSSKKLLLSDSGFYLCAWSVSGGTYEQYFGPGTRLTVT.